This is a list of T cell receptor beta chains from one sample in a study of long-term antiretroviral therapy in people with HIV. Method: immunoSEQ multiplex PCR; TCRdb's copy keeps in-frame clones and lacks some. The sample holds some 11,000 clones, 75% to 85% seen once. This sample comprised unsorted PBMCs, obtained 3.4 years after starting antiretroviral therapy. The receptor source for this set is a man aged 40-50 years with HIV. Both conserved end residues are part of each CDR3. A D gene is named only where the DNA matches it firmly. Rows may omit the clone size; those that give it use once, few, many or a size class.

clone_size j_call d_call v_call cdr3_nt cdr3_aa
NA TRBJ2-3 TRBD1 TRBV6-4 TGTGCCAGCAGTGTTATACAGGGGGTAACGCAGTATTTT CASSVIQGVTQYF
NA TRBJ2-3 TRBD2 TRBV7-6 TGTGCCAGCAGCCCAGGAGCGGGAGGGTCAGATACGCAGTATTTT CASSPGAGGSDTQYF
NA TRBJ2-3 TRBD1 TRBV10-3 TGTGCCATCAGGGGAGCGTTAGACAGGGCAGATACGCAGTATTTT CAIRGALDRADTQYF
once TRBJ2-3 NA TRBV19 TGTGCCAGTAGTATAGGGGGACTCGCGAGTAGCACAGATACGCAGTATTTT CASSIGGLASSTDTQYF
NA TRBJ2-1 TRBD2 TRBV9 TGTGCCAGCAGCGTAGGACTAGCGGGAACCCGGGGTGAGCAGTTCTTC CASSVGLAGTRGEQFF
NA TRBJ2-2 TRBD2 TRBV7-3 TGTGCCAGCAGCTTAACGCTAGCGGCCACCGGGGAGCTGTTTTTT CASSLTLAATGELFF
NA TRBJ2-3 NA TRBV27 TGTGCCAGCAGTTTTCTTGCTAGCACAGATACGCAGTATTTT CASSFLASTDTQYF
large TRBJ2-3 NA TRBV6-4 TGTGCCAGCAGTGAGTTTAGCGGAGTGGCAGATACGCAGTATTTT CASSEFSGVADTQYF
NA TRBJ1-5 NA TRBV18 TGTGCCAGCTCACCAGTTGGGGGAGGCAATCAGCCCCAGCATTTT CASSPVGGGNQPQHF
NA TRBJ2-1 TRBD2 TRBV10-3 TGTGCCATCAGTGTAGCCGGGAGGACTGACAATGAGCAGTTCTTC CAISVAGRTDNEQFF
NA TRBJ2-1 TRBD2 TRBV6-5 TGTGCCAGCAGTCCCCGGGCGGGAGGGCCAAATGAGCAGTTCTTC CASSPRAGGPNEQFF
NA TRBJ2-1 TRBD2 TRBV11-1 TGTGCCAGCAGACCGACTAGCGGGAGTCTAGATGAGCAGTTCTTC CASRPTSGSLDEQFF
NA TRBJ1-4 NA TRBV5-1 TGCGCCAGCAGCCGCGTATCAACTAATGAAAAACTGTTTTTT CASSRVSTNEKLFF
few TRBJ2-3 TRBD2 TRBV4-3 TGCGCCAGCAGCCAAGACAGAGCGGGAGAGGGCGGTACGCAGTATTTT CASSQDRAGEGGTQYF
NA TRBJ2-7 NA TRBV7-3 TGTGCCAGCAGCTCAATGAAGTCCGGCAGGAGATACGAGCAGTACTTC CASSSMKSGRRYEQYF
NA TRBJ2-7 NA TRBV29-1 TGCAGCGTTATGGACAGCTCCGAGCAGTACTTC CSVMDSSEQYF
few TRBJ1-2 TRBD1 TRBV19 TGTGCCGGTGGGACAGGGGATCGGAACACCTTC CAGGTGDRNTF
NA TRBJ2-2 TRBD2 TRBV19 TGTGCCAGTAGTACGCGACGGGAGGGCGTCGGGGAGCTGTTTTTT CASSTRREGVGELFF
NA TRBJ2-1 TRBD2 TRBV7-3 TGTGCCTCATCCGGGACTAGAGGACGATTGAATGAGCAGTTCTTC CASSGTRGRLNEQFF
NA TRBJ2-3 TRBD1 TRBV5-1 TGCGCCAGCAGCTTGGAACAGGGGGCCACAGATACGCAGTATTTT CASSLEQGATDTQYF
NA TRBJ2-5 NA TRBV29-1 TGCAGCGTTGTACAGGGATTTGAGACCCAGTACTTC CSVVQGFETQYF
NA TRBJ2-7 NA TRBV10-3 TGTGCCTGCTCACACAATTCCTACGAGCAGTACTTC CACSHNSYEQYF
once TRBJ2-7 NA TRBV7-3 TGTGCCAGCAGCTGGGGGCAGGGAGAGCAGTACTTC CASSWGQGEQYF
NA TRBJ2-7 TRBD2 TRBV29-1 TGCAGCGTTGATGGCGCGGGAGGGCGCGAGCAGTACTTC CSVDGAGGREQYF